This TCR beta chain was captured by sequencing in a study of shared clonotypes between healthy human individuals. TCRdb's table, derived via immunoSEQ multiplex PCR, lists solely in-frame clones and lacks some. Of about 1.1 million clones listed, around three quarters are singletons. Donors comprised only Caucasian adults living in Nashville, Tennessee. The source material was memory CD4+ T cells from PBMCs. Stated subset: CD45RA-negative fraction. The origin of this receptor is a man aged 18 to 29 in good health. Some clones in this sample may be carry-over from other donors' samples.

CDR3 sequence reads: CASSVPQEQGNGANVLTF. For the CDR3, the DNA is TGTGCCAGCAGCGTACCCCAAGAACAGGGGAATGGGGCCAACGTCCTGACTTTC. This chain links TRBV9 with TRBJ2-6; 7 bases fit TRBD1. From germline, CDR1 is SGDLS and CDR2 YYNGEE. This CDR3 region has 18 residues. V gave up 1 base and J gave up 3 bases; unmatched junction bases: 10.